These 19 T cell receptor beta chains came from one sample sequenced in a study of blood T cell repertoires in COVID-19. Some clones are missing from TCRdb's copy, which holds only in-frame ones; the method was immunoSEQ multiplex PCR. The sample lists a few hundred thousand clones; 90% were seen once. Sequences were obtained from peripheral blood. All receptors come from a woman in her forties or fifties with COVID-19, enrolled during active disease.

CDR3 sequence (DNA): TGTGCCAGTAGTATATCTCCAGCGGGAGGGAACTACGAGCAGTACTTC. Its protein is CASSISPAGGNYEQYF. The chain uses TRBV19 and TRBJ2-7; TRBD2 matches at 10 bases. Trimming took 2 bases from V and 3 from J; bases not matched to a gene: 7. The germline V gene encodes CDR1 LNHDA and CDR2 SQIVND (reference sequence). The CDR3 runs to 16 residues. Full variable domain (rest looked up from reference TRBV19 and TRBJ2-7): DGGITQSPKYLFRKEGQNVTLSCEQNLNHDAMYWYRQDPGQGLRLIYYSQIVNDFQKGDIAEGYSVSREKKESFPLTVTSAQKNPTAFYLCASSISPAGGNYEQYFGPGTRLTVT.

This clone was seen only once. The rearrangement uses TRBV11-3 and TRBJ2-7, with a weak D call TRBD2 (5 bases). This CDR3 region has 13 residues. The V gene lost 2 bases and the J gene lost 3 bases, with 8 bases spanning the gap. Per the germline V gene, CDR1 is SGHNT and CDR2 is YENEEA. CDR3 in amino acids: CASSLLEGYEQYF. The CDR3 bases are TGTGCCAGCAGCTTATTAGAGGGCTACGAGCAGTACTTC.

V and J are TRBV6-2 or TRBV6-3 and TRBJ1-1; D gene unclear. From germline, CDR1 is MNHEY and CDR2 SVGEGT. The CDR3 totals 15 residues. Deletions cut 2 bases from V and 0 bases from J, with 10 bases between. The CDR3 bases are TGTGCCAGCAGTTACCAGGCGCTCATGAACACTGAAGCTTTCTTT. Translation gives CASSYQALMNTEAFF.

The V call is TRBV30, the J call TRBJ2-1; 13 nucleotides line up with TRBD2. The V segment lost 3 bases and the J segment 2 bases; nucleotides outside the gene matches: 7. Germline V gene data show CDR1 as GTSNPN and CDR2 as SVGIG (reference sequence). This CDR3 is 17 amino acids long. The CDR3: CAWRFPTSGRTYNEQFF. In nucleotides, the CDR3 is TGTGCCTGGAGGTTCCCGACTAGCGGGAGGACCTACAATGAGCAGTTCTTC.

The V gene is TRBV5-4, the J gene TRBJ2-5; TRBD2 matches 7 bases. Germline CDR1 is SGHNT and CDR2 is YYREEE (reference sequence). Trimming cost V 5 bases and J 0 bases; bases outside gene matches: 1. The length of the CDR3 is 13 residues. In nucleotides, the CDR3 is TGTGCCAGCAGGGGGGGGTACCAAGAGACCCAGTACTTC. Encoded protein: CASRGGYQETQYF.

This chain uses TRBV9 with TRBJ2-7, with 7 bases aligning to TRBD2. J gave up 5 bases and V 0 bases, and 5 bases lay outside the gene matches. CDR1 and CDR2 from the germline V gene are SGDLS and YYNGEE. The CDR3 extends over 14 amino acids. For the CDR3, the DNA is TGTGCCAGCAGCGTAGGACTAGCTCCCAACGAGCAGTACTTC. Protein product: CASSVGLAPNEQYF.

The gene calls are TRBV7-9 and TRBJ2-7; 10 bases match TRBD1. J gave up 3 bases and V 3 bases, and 2 bases lay outside the gene matches. The length of the CDR3 is 14 residues. Germline lookup yields CDR1 SEHNR and CDR2 FQNEAQ (reference sequence). CDR3: CASSFGQGGYEQYF. The CDR3 DNA is TGTGCCAGCAGCTTCGGACAGGGGGGCTACGAGCAGTACTTC.

The chain employs TRBV13 and TRBJ1-6; TRBD1 might be the D (5 bases). V shed 0 bases and J shed 9 bases, with 9 bases lying between them. CDR1 is PRHDT, CDR2 FYEKMQ, per germline (reference sequence). The CDR3 length is 14 residues. The CDR3 region is CASSLGRGGSPLHF. CDR3 DNA: TGTGCCAGCAGCTTAGGCCGGGGGGGTTCACCCCTCCACTTT.

This chain joins TRBV30 and TRBJ1-2, with D unclear. V dropped 4 bases and J dropped 2 bases, with 8 bases sitting between them. CDR3 length: 12 residues. The germline CDR1 and CDR2 sequences are GTSNPN and SVGIG (reference sequence). CDR3 DNA: TGTGCCTGGAATCGGGAGAACTATGGCTACACCTTC. It yields the protein CAWNRENYGYTF.

V is TRBV6-5 and J is TRBJ1-5, with a possible D match to TRBD1 (5 bases). The CDR3 loop spans 14 amino acids. The germline V gene has CDR1 MNHEY and CDR2 SVGAGI. Trimming stripped 2 bases from V and 3 bases from J, with 8 bases between. The CDR3 DNA follows: TGTGCCAGCAGTTACGGAGGGACCAATCAGCCCCAGCATTTT. Encoded protein: CASSYGGTNQPQHF.

The V call is TRBV30, the J call TRBJ2-3; D is unresolved. Trimming left V 0 bases short and J 6 bases short, with 7 bases between. Germline lookup yields CDR1 GTSNPN and CDR2 SVGIG (reference sequence). This CDR3 region has 12 residues. The CDR3 bases are TGTGCCTGGAGTGTACTCGGTGATACGCAGTATTTT. Protein: CAWSVLGDTQYF.

This chain joins TRBV3-1 (or the pseudogene TRBV3-2) and TRBJ1-6; 7 nucleotides align to TRBD1. The CDR3 extends over 14 amino acids. The V and J ends lost 3 bases and 10 bases, in that order; junction bases with no gene match: 6. CDR1 is LGHDT and CDR2 is YNNKEL in the germline V gene (reference sequence). CDR3 in DNA: TGTGCCAGCAGCCAGGGACAGCTGAGATCACCCCTCCACTTT. This encodes CASSQGQLRSPLHF.

This clone was counted once. V gene TRBV27 combines with J gene TRBJ2-5, with D tentatively TRBD2 (5 bases). CDR3 length: 16 amino acids. Germline values: CDR1 MNHEY, CDR2 SMNVEV (reference sequence). Between the trimmed V and J ends, which lost 3 bases and 7 bases, there was a span of 21 bases. The CDR3 nucleotides read TGTGCCAGCAGTTTCGCGGCTAGCCTAGAAACGGGGACCCAGTACTTC. It encodes CASSFAASLETGTQYF.

The rearrangement links TRBV12-5 to TRBJ2-5; a weak D match, TRBD2 (6 bases). V was shortened by 1 base and J by 3 bases, with 27 bases between the two germline ends. The CDR3 is 20 residues long. Germline V gene lookup returns CDR1 LGHNT and CDR2 FRNRAP. CDR3 residues: CASGLADLPGPAGSKETQYF. The CDR3 coding sequence is TGTGCTAGTGGTTTGGCGGATCTTCCGGGTCCGGCGGGATCGAAAGAGACCCAGTACTTC.

The CDR3 sequence: CASSADRGIYYGYTF. In DNA, the CDR3 is TGTGCCAGCAGTGCGGACAGGGGAATCTACTATGGCTACACCTTC. This chain joins TRBV25-1 and TRBJ1-2, with 9 bases identical to TRBD1. This CDR3 comprises 15 residues. The germline gives CDR1 MGHDK, CDR2 SYGVNS. Unmatched junction bases numbered 6, after V lost 4 bases and J lost 3 bases.

The V gene is TRBV11-3, the J gene TRBJ2-1; D may be TRBD1 (6 bases). Per the germline V gene, CDR1 is SGHNT and CDR2 is YENEEA. This CDR3 is built from 14 residues. V shed 6 bases and J shed 7 bases, with 16 bases lying between them. The CDR3 protein is CASRTHRDTNEQFF. Written as DNA, the CDR3 is TGTGCCAGCAGGACGCACAGGGACACGAATGAGCAGTTCTTC.

The chain carries TRBV18 and TRBJ1-5; D unclear. CDR1 and CDR2 from the germline V gene are KGHSH and LQKENI. CDR3 length: 15 amino acids. Trimming pared 2 bases from V and 6 bases from J, leaving 14 bases between. CDR3 DNA sequence: TGTGCCAGCTCACCAATAAGTTTAGTAAGTCAGCCCCAGCATTTT. Translating gives CASSPISLVSQPQHF.

The chain is built from TRBV7-9 and TRBJ1-5, with 10 bases that match TRBD1. V was clipped by 1 base and J by 4 bases; unmatched bases: 1. Germline loops: CDR1 SEHNR, CDR2 FQNEAQ (reference sequence). The CDR3 runs to 15 residues. The CDR3 DNA is TGTGCCAGCAGCTTAGGGGGACAGGGGAATCAGCCCCAGCATTTT. This gives the protein CASSLGGQGNQPQHF.

The chain uses TRBV30 and TRBJ2-3; 8 bases map to TRBD1. Germline CDR1 reads GTSNPN; CDR2 reads SVGIG (reference sequence). The length of the CDR3 is 14 residues. V lost 8 bases to trimming and J lost 4 bases; unmatched junction nucleotides: 11. The CDR3 DNA reads TGTGCCGGGTCGAGGACAGGGTGGTCAGATACGCAGTATTTT. As protein: CAGSRTGWSDTQYF.